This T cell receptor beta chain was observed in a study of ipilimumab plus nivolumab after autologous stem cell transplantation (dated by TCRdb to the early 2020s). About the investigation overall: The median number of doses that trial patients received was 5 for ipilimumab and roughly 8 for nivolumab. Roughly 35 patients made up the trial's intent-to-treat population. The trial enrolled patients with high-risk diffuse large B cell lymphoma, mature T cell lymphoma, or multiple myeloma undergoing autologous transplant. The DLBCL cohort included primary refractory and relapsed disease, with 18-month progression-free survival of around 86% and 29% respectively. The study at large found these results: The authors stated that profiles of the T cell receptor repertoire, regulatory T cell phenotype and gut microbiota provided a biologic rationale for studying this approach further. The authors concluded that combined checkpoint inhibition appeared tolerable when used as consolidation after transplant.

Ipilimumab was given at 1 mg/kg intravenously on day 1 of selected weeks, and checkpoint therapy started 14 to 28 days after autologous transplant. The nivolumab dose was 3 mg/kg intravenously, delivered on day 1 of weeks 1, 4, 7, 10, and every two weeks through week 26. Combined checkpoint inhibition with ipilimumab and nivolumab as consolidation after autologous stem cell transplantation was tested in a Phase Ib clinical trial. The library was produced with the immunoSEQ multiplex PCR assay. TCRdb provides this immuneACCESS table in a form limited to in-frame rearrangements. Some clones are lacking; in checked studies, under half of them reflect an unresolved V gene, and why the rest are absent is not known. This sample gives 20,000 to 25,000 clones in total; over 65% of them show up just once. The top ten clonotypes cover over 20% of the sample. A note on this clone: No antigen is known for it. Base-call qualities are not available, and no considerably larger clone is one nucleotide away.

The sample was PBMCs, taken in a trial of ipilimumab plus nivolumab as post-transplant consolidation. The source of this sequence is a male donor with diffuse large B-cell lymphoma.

For the CDR3, the sequence is CASSLGAGGSAHTQYF. The nucleotide sequence reads TGTGCCAGCAGCTTGGGGGCCGGTGGTAGCGCCCATACGCAGTATTTT. This sequence uses TRBV5-5 and TRBJ2-3, with a tentative D gene TRBD2 over 5 matching bases. CDR1 and CDR2 (SGHKS, YYEKEE) derive from the germline V gene (reference sequence). V is shortened by 0 bases, J by 7 bases, and the region joining them spans 18 bases. Inclusive of the bounding cysteine and phenylalanine, the CDR3 is 16 residues long. CDR3 DNA is the only sequence kept; it has 48 bases, read in frame from the first base. With all but the CDR3 taken from the reference TRBV5-5 and TRBJ2-3 genes, the full variable domain is: DAGVTQSPTHLIKTRGQQVTLRCSPISGHKSVSWYQQVLGQGPQFIFQYYEKEERGRGNFPDRFSARQFPNYSSELNVNALLLGDSALYLCASSLGAGGSAHTQYFGPGTRLTVL.